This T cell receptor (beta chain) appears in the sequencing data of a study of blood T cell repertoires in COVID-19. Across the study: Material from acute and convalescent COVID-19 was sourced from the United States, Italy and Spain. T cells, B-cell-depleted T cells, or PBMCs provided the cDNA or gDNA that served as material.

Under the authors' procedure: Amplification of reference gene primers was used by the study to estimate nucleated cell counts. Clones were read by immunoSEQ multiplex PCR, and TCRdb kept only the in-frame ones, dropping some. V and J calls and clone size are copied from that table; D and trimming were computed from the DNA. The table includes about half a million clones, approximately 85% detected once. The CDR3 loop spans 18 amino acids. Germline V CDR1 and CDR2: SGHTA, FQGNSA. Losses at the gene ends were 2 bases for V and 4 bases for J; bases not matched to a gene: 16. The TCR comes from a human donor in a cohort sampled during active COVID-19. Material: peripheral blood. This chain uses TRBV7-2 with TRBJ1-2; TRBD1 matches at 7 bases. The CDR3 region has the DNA TGTGCCAGCAGCTTATTTTCTTCGACAGGGCCCCACACCTATGGCTACACCTTC. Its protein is CASSLFSSTGPHTYGYTF.